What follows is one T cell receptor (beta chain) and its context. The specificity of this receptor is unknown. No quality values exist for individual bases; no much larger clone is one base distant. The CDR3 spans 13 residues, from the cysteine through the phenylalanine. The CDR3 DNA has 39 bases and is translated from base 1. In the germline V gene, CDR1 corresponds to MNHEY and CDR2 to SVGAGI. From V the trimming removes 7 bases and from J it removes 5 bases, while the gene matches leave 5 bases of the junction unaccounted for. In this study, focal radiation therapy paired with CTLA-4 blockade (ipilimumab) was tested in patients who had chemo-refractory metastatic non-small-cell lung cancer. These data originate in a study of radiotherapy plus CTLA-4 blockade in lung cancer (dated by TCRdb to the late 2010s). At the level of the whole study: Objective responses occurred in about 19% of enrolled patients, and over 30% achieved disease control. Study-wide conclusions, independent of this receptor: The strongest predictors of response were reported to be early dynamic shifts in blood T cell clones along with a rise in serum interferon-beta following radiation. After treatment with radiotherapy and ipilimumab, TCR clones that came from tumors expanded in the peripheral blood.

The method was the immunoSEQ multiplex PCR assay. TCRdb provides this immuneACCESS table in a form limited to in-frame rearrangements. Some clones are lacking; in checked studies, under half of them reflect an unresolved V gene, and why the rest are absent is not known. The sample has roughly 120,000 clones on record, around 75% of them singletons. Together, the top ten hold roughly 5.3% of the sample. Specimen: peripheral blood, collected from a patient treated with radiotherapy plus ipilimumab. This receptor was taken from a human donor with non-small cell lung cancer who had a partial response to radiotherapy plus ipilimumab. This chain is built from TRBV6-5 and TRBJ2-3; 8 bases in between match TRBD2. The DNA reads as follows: TGTGCCAGCACGAGCGGGAGTCTAGATACGCAGTATTTT. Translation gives CASTSGSLDTQYF.